The clone carrying this T cell receptor (beta chain) was counted only a few times. Its antigen remains unidentified. A sample-barcoded 5' primer and a J-beta primer mix were used in a second PCR of roughly 7 to 12 cycles. Each CDR3 protein gets one entry after TCRdb re-called the 5' RACE reads with MiXCR. The sample shows about 1.4 million distinct CDR3 sequences, approximately 59% of them seen only once. Peripheral blood samples of roughly 9.8 milliliters were drawn from each donor. The V end was cut by 6 bases, the J end by 6 bases, with 12 bases between. The CDR3 contains 13 residues. The germline CDR1 and CDR2 sequences are ENHRY and SYGVKD. This sample was taken from a study of blood T cells in healthy people across ages. Study summary: In model experiments, template switching was able to capture about one barcoded beta molecule for every two T cells that were present.

Notes on the study in general: Fewer expanded clones and more diversity marked long-lived versus aged donors. A strong correlation was seen between TCR beta diversity and naive T cell percentage.

The sample was blood. This chain links TRBV10-3 with TRBJ1-5, with D perhaps TRBD1 (5 bases). The clonotype was recovered from a man younger than 35 in good health. The CDR3, as DNA: TGTGCCATCAGCGGGACCGCCGGTCAGCCCCAGCATTTT. Translation gives CAISGTAGQPQHF.